Below are 5 T cell receptor beta chains sequenced from a single sample in a study of CD8+CD57+ T cells in acquired aplastic anemia. Genomic DNA served as template for TCR beta VDJ and CDR3 profiling. Each CDR3 protein is one row after TCRdb ran MiXCR on the reads. This table has 110,000 or so distinct CDR3 sequences, 58% appearing once. Individuals selected for sequencing had exhibited CD8+CD57+ cell expansion on flow cytometry. Material: sorted CD4+, CD8+, or CD8+CD57+ T cells (not recorded which) from PBMCs. The receptors derive from a human donor with aplastic anemia.

This clonotype was seen repeatedly, ten times or more. The V gene is TRBV6-1, the J gene TRBJ2-7; no firm D call. The germline V gene encodes CDR1 MNHNS and CDR2 SASEGT. This CDR3 is built from 15 residues. Trimming cost V 6 bases and J 4 bases, with 19 bases left between them. This CDR3 is CASRGEPRSHYEQYF. As DNA, the CDR3 is TGTGCCAGCAGAGGCGAACCTCGCTCACATTACGAGCAGTACTTC.

This rearrangement joins TRBV10-2 to TRBJ2-7; 11 bases align to TRBD2. The CDR3 consists of 19 residues. CDR1 and CDR2 from the germline V gene are WSHSY and SAAADI. With V trimmed by 3 bases and J by 0 bases, 13 bases remained unmatched. The CDR3 region has the DNA TGCGCCAGCAGTGAAAGAAGGCTAGCGGGGGGCCTCAGCTCCTACGAGCAGTACTTC. Protein: CASSERRLAGGLSSYEQYF.

About this clonotype itself: An end of the junction differs from the germline gene, which may be a read error. V and J are TRBV5-1 and TRBJ1-6; perhaps TRBD1 as D (5 bases). Germline CDR1 and CDR2: SGHRS and YFSETQ. The length of the CDR3 is 15 residues. CDR3 nucleotides: TGCGCCAGCAGCTTGGGCTGGGACGGGAATTCACCCCTACACTTT. It codes for CASSLGWDGNSPLHF.

This clonotype was recorded a few times. The CDR3 spells CATGQSTDTQYF. CDR3 nucleotide sequence: TGTGCCACCGGGCAGAGCACAGATACGCAGTATTTT. The V and J genes are TRBV24-1 and TRBJ2-3; D not certain. This CDR3 is built from 12 residues. Trimming shortened V by 9 bases and J by 0 bases, and 6 bases separated the two germline ends. CDR1 and CDR2 (germline): KGHDR, SFDVKD.

This clonotype was seen many times. V is TRBV24-1 and J is TRBJ2-3; tentative D call: TRBD1 (6 bases). The ends were cut back, 4 bases at V and 5 bases at J, with 12 bases in the middle. There are 14 residues in the CDR3. The V gene's germline CDR1 is KGHDR and CDR2 SFDVKD. The CDR3 nucleotides are TGTGCCACCAGTGAAACAGGGTCGCAAGATACGCAGTATTTT. Encoded protein: CATSETGSQDTQYF.